The entry below describes one T cell receptor (beta chain). The data were taken from a study of blood T cell repertoires in COVID-19. Germline V lookup: CDR1 MDHEN, CDR2 SYDVKM. Trimming removed 4 bases from V and 4 bases from J, with 14 bases in between. The CDR3 is made up of 15 amino acids. Sequencing used immunoSEQ multiplex PCR; TCRdb keeps in-frame clones, though not all of them. Here the sample spans about 370,000 clones, approximately 90% being singletons. The chain couples TRBV28 to TRBJ1-5; no clear D gene. The sequenced sample was PBMCs or T cells enriched from blood (not recorded which). The TCR originated in a man between 18 and 35 years old who had recovered from COVID-19. The CDR3: CASSSPGRDNQPQHF. The CDR3 DNA reads TGTGCCAGCAGTTCCCCCGGACGGGATAATCAGCCCCAGCATTTT.